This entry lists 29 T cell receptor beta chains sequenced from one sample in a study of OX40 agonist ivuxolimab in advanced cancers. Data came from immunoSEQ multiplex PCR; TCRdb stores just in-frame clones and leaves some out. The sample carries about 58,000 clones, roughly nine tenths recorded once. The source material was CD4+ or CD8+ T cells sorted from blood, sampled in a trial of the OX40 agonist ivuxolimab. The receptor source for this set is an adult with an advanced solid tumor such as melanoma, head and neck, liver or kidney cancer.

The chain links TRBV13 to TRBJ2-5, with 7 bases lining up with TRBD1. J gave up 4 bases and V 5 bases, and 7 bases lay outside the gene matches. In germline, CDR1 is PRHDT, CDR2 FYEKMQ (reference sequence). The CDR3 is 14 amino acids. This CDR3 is CASSPRTGSETQYF. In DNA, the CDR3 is TGTGCCAGCAGCCCGAGGACAGGATCAGAGACCCAGTACTTC. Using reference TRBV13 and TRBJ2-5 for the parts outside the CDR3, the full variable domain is AAGVIQSPRHLIKEKRETATLKCYPIPRHDTVYWYQQGPGQDPQFLISFYEKMQSDKGSIPDRFSAQQFSDYHSELNMSSLELGDSALYFCASSPRTGSETQYFGPGTRLLVL.

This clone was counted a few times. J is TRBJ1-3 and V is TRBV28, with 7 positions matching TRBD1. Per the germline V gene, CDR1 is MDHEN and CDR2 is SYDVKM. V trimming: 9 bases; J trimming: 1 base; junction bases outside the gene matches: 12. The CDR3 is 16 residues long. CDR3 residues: CASEMTGSYSGNTIYF. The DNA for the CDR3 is TGTGCCAGTGAAATGACAGGGTCCTATTCTGGAAACACCATATATTTT. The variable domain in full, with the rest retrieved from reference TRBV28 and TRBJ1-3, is DVKVTQSSRYLVKRTGEKVFLECVQDMDHENMFWYRQDPGLGLRLIYFSYDVKMKEKGDIPEGYSVSREKKERFSLILESASTNQTSMYLCASEMTGSYSGNTIYFGEGSWLTVV.

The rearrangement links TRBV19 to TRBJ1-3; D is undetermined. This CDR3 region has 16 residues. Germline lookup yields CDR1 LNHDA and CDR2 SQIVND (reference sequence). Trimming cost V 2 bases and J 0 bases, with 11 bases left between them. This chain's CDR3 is CASSIPRTASGNTIYF. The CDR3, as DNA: TGTGCCAGTAGTATACCCCGAACAGCCTCTGGAAACACCATATATTTT.

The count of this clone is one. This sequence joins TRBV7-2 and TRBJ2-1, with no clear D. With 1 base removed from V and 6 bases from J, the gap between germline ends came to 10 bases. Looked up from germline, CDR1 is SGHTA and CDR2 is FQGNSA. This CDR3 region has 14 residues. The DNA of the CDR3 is TGTGCCAGCAGCTTAGTGTCTACGATCAATGAGCAGTTCTTC. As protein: CASSLVSTINEQFF. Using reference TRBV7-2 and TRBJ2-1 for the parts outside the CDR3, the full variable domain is GAGVSQSPSNKVTEKGKDVELRCDPISGHTALYWYRQSLGQGLEFLIYFQGNSAPDKSGLPSDRFSAERTGGSVSTLTIQRTQQEDSAVYLCASSLVSTINEQFFGPGTRLTVL.

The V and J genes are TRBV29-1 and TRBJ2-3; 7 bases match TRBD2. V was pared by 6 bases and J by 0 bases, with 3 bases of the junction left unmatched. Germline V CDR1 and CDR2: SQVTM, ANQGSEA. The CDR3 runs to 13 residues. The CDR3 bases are TGCAGCGTACTTAGCGGGAGCACAGATACGCAGTATTTT. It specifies CSVLSGSTDTQYF.

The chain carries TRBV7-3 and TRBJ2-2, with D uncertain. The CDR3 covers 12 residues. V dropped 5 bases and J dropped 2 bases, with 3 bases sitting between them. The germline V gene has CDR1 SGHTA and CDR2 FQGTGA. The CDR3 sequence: CASSLNTGELFF. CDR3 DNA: TGTGCCAGCAGCCTCAACACCGGGGAGCTGTTTTTT.

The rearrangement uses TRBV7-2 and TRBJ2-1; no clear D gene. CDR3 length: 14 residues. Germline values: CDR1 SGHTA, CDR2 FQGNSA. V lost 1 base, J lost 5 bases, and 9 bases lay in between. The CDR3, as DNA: TGTGCCAGCAGCTTAGTCGCCATTGACAATGAGCAGTTCTTC. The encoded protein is CASSLVAIDNEQFF.

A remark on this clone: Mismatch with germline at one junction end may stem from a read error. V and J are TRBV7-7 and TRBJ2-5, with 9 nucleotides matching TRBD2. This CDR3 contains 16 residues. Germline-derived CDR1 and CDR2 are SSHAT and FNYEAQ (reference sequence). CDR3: CASSSGSGSSRETQYF. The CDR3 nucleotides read TGTGCTAGCAGCTCTGGTAGCGGGAGCTCGCGGGAGACCCAGTACTTC. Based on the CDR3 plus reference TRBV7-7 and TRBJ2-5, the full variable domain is GAGVSQSPRYKVTKRGQDVTLRCDPISSHATLYWYQQALGQGPEFLTYFNYEAQPDKSGLPSDRFSAERPEGSISTLTIQRTEQRDSAMYRCASSSGSGSSRETQYFGPGTRLLVL.

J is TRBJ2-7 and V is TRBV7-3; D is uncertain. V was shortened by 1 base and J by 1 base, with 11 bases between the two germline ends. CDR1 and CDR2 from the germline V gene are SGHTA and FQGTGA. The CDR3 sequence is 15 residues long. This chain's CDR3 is CASSLNGDGSYEQYF. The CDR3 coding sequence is TGTGCCAGCAGCTTAAACGGTGACGGGTCCTACGAGCAGTACTTC.

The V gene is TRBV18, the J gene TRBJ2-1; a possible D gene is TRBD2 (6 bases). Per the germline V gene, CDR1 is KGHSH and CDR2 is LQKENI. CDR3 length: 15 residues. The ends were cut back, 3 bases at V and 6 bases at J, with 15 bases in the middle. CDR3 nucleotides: TGTGCCAGCTCACCCGGACTAAGGTCTAGCAATGAGCAGTTCTTC. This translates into CASSPGLRSSNEQFF.

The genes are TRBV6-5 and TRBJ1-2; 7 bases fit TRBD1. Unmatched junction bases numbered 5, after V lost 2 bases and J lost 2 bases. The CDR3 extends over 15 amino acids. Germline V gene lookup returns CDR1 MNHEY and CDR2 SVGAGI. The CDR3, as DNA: TGTGCCAGCAGTTACCTCTCGACAGGGAACTATGGCTACACCTTC. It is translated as CASSYLSTGNYGYTF.

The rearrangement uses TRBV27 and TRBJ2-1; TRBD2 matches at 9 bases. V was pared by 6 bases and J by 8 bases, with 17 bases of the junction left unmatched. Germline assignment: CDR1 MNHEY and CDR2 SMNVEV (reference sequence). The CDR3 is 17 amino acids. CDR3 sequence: CASRSGLAKGGIDEQFF. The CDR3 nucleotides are TGTGCCAGCAGATCGGGACTAGCAAAAGGGGGGATCGATGAGCAGTTCTTC.

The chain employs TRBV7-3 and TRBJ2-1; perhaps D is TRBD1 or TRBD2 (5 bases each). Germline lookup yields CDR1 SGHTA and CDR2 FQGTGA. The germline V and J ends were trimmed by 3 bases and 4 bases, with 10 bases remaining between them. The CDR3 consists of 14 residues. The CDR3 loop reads CASSFGTGYNEQFF. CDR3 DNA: TGTGCCAGCAGCTTCGGGACGGGTTACAATGAGCAGTTCTTC.

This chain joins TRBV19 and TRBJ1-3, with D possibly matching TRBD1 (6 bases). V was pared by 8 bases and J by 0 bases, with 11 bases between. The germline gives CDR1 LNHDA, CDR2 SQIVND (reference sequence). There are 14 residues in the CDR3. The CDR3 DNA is TGTGCCAGTGGTACAGGGTTCTCTGGAAACACCATATATTTT. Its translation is CASGTGFSGNTIYF.

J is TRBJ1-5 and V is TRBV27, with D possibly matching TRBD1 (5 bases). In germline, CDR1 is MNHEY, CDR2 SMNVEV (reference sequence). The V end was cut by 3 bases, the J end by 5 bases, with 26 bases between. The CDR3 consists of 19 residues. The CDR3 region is CASSFRSTAGEGIHQPQHF. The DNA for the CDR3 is TGTGCCAGCAGTTTCAGGAGTACGGCAGGTGAGGGGATCCATCAGCCCCAGCATTTT.

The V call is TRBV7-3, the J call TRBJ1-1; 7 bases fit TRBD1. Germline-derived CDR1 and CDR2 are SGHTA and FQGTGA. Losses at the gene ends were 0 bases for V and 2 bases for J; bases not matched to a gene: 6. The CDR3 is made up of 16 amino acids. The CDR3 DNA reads TGTGCCAGCAGCTTAACACGAGACAGGGCAAACACTGAAGCTTTCTTT. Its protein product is CASSLTRDRANTEAFF.

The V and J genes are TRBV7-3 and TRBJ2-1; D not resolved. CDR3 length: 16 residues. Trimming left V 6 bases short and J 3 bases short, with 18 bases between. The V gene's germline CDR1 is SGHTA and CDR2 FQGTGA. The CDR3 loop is CASSLTPESNYNEQFF. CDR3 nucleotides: TGTGCCAGCAGTCTCACCCCTGAGAGTAACTACAATGAGCAGTTCTTC.

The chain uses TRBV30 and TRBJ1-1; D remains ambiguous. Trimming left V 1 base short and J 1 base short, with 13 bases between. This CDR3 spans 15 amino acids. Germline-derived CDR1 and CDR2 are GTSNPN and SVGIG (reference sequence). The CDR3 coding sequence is TGTGCCTGGAGTGAGCAGGCCTACTCGAACACTGAAGCTTTCTTT. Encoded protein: CAWSEQAYSNTEAFF. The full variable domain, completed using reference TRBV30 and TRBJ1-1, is SQTIHQWPATLVQPVGSPLSLECTVEGTSNPNLYWYRQAAGRGLQLLFYSVGIGQISSEVPQNLSASRPQDRQFILSSKKLLLSDSGFYLCAWSEQAYSNTEAFFGQGTRLTVV.

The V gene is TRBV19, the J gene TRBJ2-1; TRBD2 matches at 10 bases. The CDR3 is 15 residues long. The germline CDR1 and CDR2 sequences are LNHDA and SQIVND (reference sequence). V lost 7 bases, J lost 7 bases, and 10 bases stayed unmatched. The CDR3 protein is CASTRGASGRNEQFF. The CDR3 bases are TGTGCCAGTACCCGGGGAGCTAGCGGGAGAAATGAGCAGTTCTTC.

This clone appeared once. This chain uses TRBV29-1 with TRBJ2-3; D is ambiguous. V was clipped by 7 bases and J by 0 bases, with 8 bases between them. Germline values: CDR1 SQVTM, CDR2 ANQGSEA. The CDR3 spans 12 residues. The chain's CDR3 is CSATPSTDTQYF. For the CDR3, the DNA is TGCAGCGCTACTCCTAGCACAGATACGCAGTATTTT.

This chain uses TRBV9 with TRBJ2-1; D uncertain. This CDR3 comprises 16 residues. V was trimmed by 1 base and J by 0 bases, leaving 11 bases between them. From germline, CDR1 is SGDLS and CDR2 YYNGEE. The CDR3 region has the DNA TGTGCCAGCAGCGTAAGGTGGGATACCTCCTACAATGAGCAGTTCTTC. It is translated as CASSVRWDTSYNEQFF.

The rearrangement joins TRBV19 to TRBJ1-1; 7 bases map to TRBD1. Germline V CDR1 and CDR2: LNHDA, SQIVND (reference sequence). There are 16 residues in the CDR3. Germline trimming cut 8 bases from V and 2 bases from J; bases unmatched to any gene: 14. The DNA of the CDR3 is TGTGCCAGTGGTGGACCCTCCGGGACAGCTAACACTGAAGCTTTCTTT. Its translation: CASGGPSGTANTEAFF.

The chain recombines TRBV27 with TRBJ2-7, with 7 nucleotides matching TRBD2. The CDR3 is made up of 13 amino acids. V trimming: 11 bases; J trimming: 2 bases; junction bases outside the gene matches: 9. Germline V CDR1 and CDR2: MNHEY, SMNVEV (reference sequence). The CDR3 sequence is CAPPAGVTYEQYF. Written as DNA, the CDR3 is TGTGCCCCCCCTGCGGGAGTGACCTACGAGCAGTACTTC.

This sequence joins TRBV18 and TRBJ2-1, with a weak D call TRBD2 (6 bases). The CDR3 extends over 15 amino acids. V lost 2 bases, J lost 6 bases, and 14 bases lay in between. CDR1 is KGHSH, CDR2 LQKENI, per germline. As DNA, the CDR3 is TGTGCCAGCTCACCAGATGGGGGAGCGGGCAATGAGCAGTTCTTC. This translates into CASSPDGGAGNEQFF.

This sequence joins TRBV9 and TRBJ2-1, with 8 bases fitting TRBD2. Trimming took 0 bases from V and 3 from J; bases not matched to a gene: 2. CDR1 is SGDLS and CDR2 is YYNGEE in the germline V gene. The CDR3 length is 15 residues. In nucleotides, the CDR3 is TGTGCCAGCAGCGTAGACGGGAGGGACTACAATGAGCAGTTCTTC. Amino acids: CASSVDGRDYNEQFF.

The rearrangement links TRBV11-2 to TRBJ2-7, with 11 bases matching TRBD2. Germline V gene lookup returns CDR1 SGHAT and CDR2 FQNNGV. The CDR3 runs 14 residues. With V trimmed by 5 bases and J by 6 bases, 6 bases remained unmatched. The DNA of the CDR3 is TGTGCCAGCAGCCTCCGGACTAGCGGGCTCGAGCAGTACTTC. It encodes CASSLRTSGLEQYF.

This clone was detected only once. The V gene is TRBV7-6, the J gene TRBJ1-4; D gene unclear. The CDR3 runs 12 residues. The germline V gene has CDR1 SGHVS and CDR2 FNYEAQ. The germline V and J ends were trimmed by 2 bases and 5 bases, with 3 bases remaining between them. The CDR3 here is CASSLWNEKLFF. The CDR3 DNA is TGTGCCAGCAGCTTATGGAATGAAAAACTGTTTTTT.

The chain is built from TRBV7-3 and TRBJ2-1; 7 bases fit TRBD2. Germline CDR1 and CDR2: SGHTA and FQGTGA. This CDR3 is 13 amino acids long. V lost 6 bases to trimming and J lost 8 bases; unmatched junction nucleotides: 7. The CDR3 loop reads CASSFARGDEQFF. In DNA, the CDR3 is TGTGCCAGCAGTTTCGCCCGGGGGGATGAGCAGTTCTTC. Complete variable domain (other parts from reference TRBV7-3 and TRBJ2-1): GAGVSQTPSNKVTEKGKYVELRCDPISGHTALYWYRQSLGQGPEFLIYFQGTGAADDSGLPNDRFFAVRPEGSVSTLKIQRTERGDSAVYLCASSFARGDEQFFGPGTRLTVL.

CDR3 region: CASSSSLSYEQYF. CDR3 nucleotide sequence: TGCGCCAGCAGCTCTAGTCTGTCCTACGAGCAGTACTTC. V gene TRBV5-1 combines with J gene TRBJ2-7; D call uncertain. Per germline, CDR1 SGHRS and CDR2 YFSETQ. CDR3 length equals 13 residues. Trimming removed 3 bases from V and 1 base from J, with 8 bases in between. Looking up the rest from reference TRBV5-1 and TRBJ2-7 gives the full variable domain: KAGVTQTPRYLIKTRGQQVTLSCSPISGHRSVSWYQQTPGQGLQFLFEYFSETQRNKGNFPGRFSGRQFSNSRSEMNVSTLELGDSALYLCASSSSLSYEQYFGPGTRLTVT.